This paragraph reports one T cell receptor (beta chain). This entry comes from a study of T cell changes during pregnancy in multiple sclerosis. The CDR3 loop spans 11 amino acids. V shed 3 bases and J shed 5 bases, with 7 bases lying between them. The germline V gene has CDR1 SQVTM and CDR2 ANQGSEA. Measured with immunoSEQ multiplex PCR; TCRdb has only the in-frame clones, and not every one. In the table there are tens of thousands of clones, 90% of which are singletons. The material sequenced was peripheral blood, taken in the third trimester of pregnancy. The genes are TRBV29-1 and TRBJ1-2; no definite D call. This receptor was obtained from a female donor with multiple sclerosis, enrolled in a pregnancy study. Here the CDR3 DNA reads TGCAGCGTTGAGCGAGGTTATGGCTACACCTTC. It yields the protein CSVERGYGYTF.